The rows below give T cell receptor beta chains drawn from one sample of a study of blood T cell repertoires in COVID-19. Profiling relied on immunoSEQ multiplex PCR, and the TCRdb table lists in-frame clones only, not all of them. Of about 150,000 clones in the sample, 70% to 90% were seen once. Sequencing used peripheral blood. These receptors were obtained from a woman between 50 and 59 years old with acute or convalescent COVID-19. Both conserved end residues are part of each CDR3. The order of the fields is V gene, clone size, D gene, J gene, CDR3 protein, CDR3 DNA. The D gene is left open where the match is weak. Size values are once, few and many counts, or a class for expanded clones, and some rows have none.

v_call: TRBV6-5
clone_size: NA
d_call: TRBD1
j_call: TRBJ1-1
cdr3_aa: CASSRTGVWTEAFF
cdr3_nt: TGTGCCAGCAGTCGGACAGGGGTTTGGACTGAAGCTTTCTTT

v_call: TRBV6-5
clone_size: NA
d_call: TRBD2
j_call: TRBJ2-1
cdr3_aa: CASSYLAGDYNEQFF
cdr3_nt: TGTGCCAGCAGTTACTTAGCGGGAGACTACAATGAGCAGTTCTTC

v_call: TRBV27
clone_size: NA
d_call: NA
j_call: TRBJ1-2
cdr3_aa: CASSPARGVYGYTF
cdr3_nt: TGTGCCAGCAGTCCCGCTCGGGGGGTCTATGGCTACACCTTC

v_call: TRBV19
clone_size: NA
d_call: TRBD1
j_call: TRBJ1-1
cdr3_aa: CASKGALVEAFF
cdr3_nt: TGTGCCAGTAAGGGGGCACTCGTTGAAGCTTTCTTT

v_call: TRBV5-1
clone_size: NA
d_call: NA
j_call: TRBJ1-2
cdr3_aa: CASSPEGWDTGYTF
cdr3_nt: TGCGCCAGCAGCCCCGAGGGTTGGGACACTGGCTACACCTTC

v_call: TRBV5-6
clone_size: few
d_call: TRBD2
j_call: TRBJ2-1
cdr3_aa: CASSPTLAGGWGNEQFF
cdr3_nt: TGTGCCAGCAGCCCCACCTTAGCGGGGGGTTGGGGGAATGAGCAGTTCTTC

v_call: TRBV19
clone_size: NA
d_call: NA
j_call: TRBJ1-3
cdr3_aa: CASRWSAGNTIYF
cdr3_nt: TGTGCCAGCCGGTGGAGTGCTGGAAACACCATATATTTT

v_call: TRBV6-5
clone_size: NA
d_call: TRBD1
j_call: TRBJ2-7
cdr3_aa: CASSWRTGPSYEQYF
cdr3_nt: TGTGCCAGCAGTTGGAGGACAGGCCCCTCCTACGAGCAGTACTTC

v_call: TRBV7-9
clone_size: NA
d_call: NA
j_call: TRBJ1-3
cdr3_aa: CASSFGRGTAGNTIYF
cdr3_nt: TGTGCCAGCAGCTTTGGGCGGGGAACGGCTGGAAACACCATATATTTT

v_call: TRBV5-1
clone_size: NA
d_call: NA
j_call: TRBJ1-5
cdr3_aa: CASSEQGNQPQHF
cdr3_nt: TGCGCCAGCAGCGAACAGGGCAATCAGCCCCAGCATTTT

v_call: TRBV28
clone_size: once
d_call: NA
j_call: TRBJ2-7
cdr3_aa: CASSIGTGRGEYF
cdr3_nt: TGTGCCAGCAGTATAGGGACTGGTCGCGGGGAGTACTTC

v_call: TRBV5-1
clone_size: NA
d_call: NA
j_call: TRBJ1-1
cdr3_aa: CASSLEGGRNTEAFF
cdr3_nt: TGCGCCAGCAGCTTGGAGGGGGGGCGGAACACTGAAGCTTTCTTT

v_call: TRBV5-1
clone_size: NA
d_call: NA
j_call: TRBJ1-4
cdr3_aa: CASSLGTREGPEKLFF
cdr3_nt: TGCGCCAGCAGCTTGGGAACCAGGGAAGGTCCCGAAAAACTGTTTTTT

v_call: TRBV27
clone_size: NA
d_call: NA
j_call: TRBJ1-5
cdr3_aa: CASSPQRRGPSGQPQHF
cdr3_nt: TGTGCCAGCAGTCCTCAGCGGAGGGGCCCCTCGGGGCAGCCCCAGCATTTT

v_call: TRBV19
clone_size: few
d_call: TRBD2
j_call: TRBJ2-1
cdr3_aa: CAAGGAYNEQFF
cdr3_nt: TGTGCCGCGGGGGGGGCCTACAATGAGCAGTTCTTC

v_call: TRBV6-2/TRBV6-3
clone_size: NA
d_call: NA
j_call: TRBJ1-1
cdr3_aa: CASSYSRTVAFF
cdr3_nt: TGTGCCAGCAGTTACTCCCGGACAGTCGCTTTCTTT

v_call: TRBV28
clone_size: NA
d_call: NA
j_call: TRBJ2-5
cdr3_aa: CASSLNQMETQYF
cdr3_nt: TGTGCCAGCAGTTTAAACCAGATGGAGACCCAGTACTTC

v_call: TRBV28
clone_size: few
d_call: NA
j_call: TRBJ2-2
cdr3_aa: CAGRGEPLTGELFF
cdr3_nt: TGTGCCGGTAGGGGCGAACCACTCACCGGGGAGCTGTTTTTT

v_call: TRBV7-8
clone_size: NA
d_call: TRBD1
j_call: TRBJ2-5
cdr3_aa: CASSLNRGQETQYF
cdr3_nt: TGTGCCAGCAGCTTAAACAGGGGGCAAGAGACCCAGTACTTC

v_call: TRBV29-1
clone_size: once
d_call: TRBD1
j_call: TRBJ1-1
cdr3_aa: CSVQAKQGTLRGTEAFF
cdr3_nt: TGCAGCGTTCAGGCCAAACAGGGGACTTTGAGGGGCACTGAAGCTTTCTTT

v_call: TRBV18
clone_size: NA
d_call: NA
j_call: TRBJ1-2
cdr3_aa: CASSPTHSSPANYGYTF
cdr3_nt: TGTGCCAGCTCACCAACTCACTCCTCCCCGGCTAACTATGGCTACACCTTC

v_call: TRBV18
clone_size: NA
d_call: NA
j_call: TRBJ2-6
cdr3_aa: CASSLLFTGSGANVLTF
cdr3_nt: TGTGCCAGCTCACTGCTCTTTACCGGCTCTGGGGCCAACGTCCTGACTTTC

v_call: TRBV9
clone_size: once
d_call: NA
j_call: TRBJ2-3
cdr3_aa: CASSVGVGDTDTQYF
cdr3_nt: TGTGCCAGCAGCGTAGGAGTAGGGGACACAGATACGCAGTATTTT

v_call: TRBV28
clone_size: once
d_call: NA
j_call: TRBJ1-1
cdr3_aa: CASRPGGANTEAFF
cdr3_nt: TGTGCCAGCAGGCCCGGTGGGGCGAACACTGAAGCTTTCTTT

v_call: TRBV6-6
clone_size: NA
d_call: TRBD1
j_call: TRBJ1-5
cdr3_aa: CASRWGQGASNQPQHF
cdr3_nt: TGTGCCAGCAGATGGGGACAGGGGGCCTCCAATCAGCCCCAGCATTTT

v_call: TRBV7-2
clone_size: NA
d_call: TRBD1
j_call: TRBJ1-2
cdr3_aa: CASSLVATGGGRGYTF
cdr3_nt: TGTGCCAGCAGCTTAGTGGCGACAGGGGGCGGTCGGGGCTACACCTTC

v_call: TRBV18
clone_size: NA
d_call: TRBD1
j_call: TRBJ1-2
cdr3_aa: CASSGSTGGYGYTF
cdr3_nt: TGTGCCAGCTCAGGATCAACAGGGGGCTATGGCTACACCTTC

v_call: TRBV19
clone_size: NA
d_call: NA
j_call: TRBJ1-2
cdr3_aa: CASSIGGLGGYTF
cdr3_nt: TGTGCCAGTAGTATAGGCGGTCTCGGGGGCTACACCTTC

v_call: TRBV20-1
clone_size: NA
d_call: NA
j_call: TRBJ2-7
cdr3_aa: CSVELADEQYF
cdr3_nt: TGCAGTGTAGAACTAGCCGACGAGCAGTACTTC

v_call: TRBV11-2
clone_size: few
d_call: TRBD1
j_call: TRBJ1-4
cdr3_aa: CASSQPGQGGILEKLFF
cdr3_nt: TGTGCCAGCAGCCAACCGGGACAGGGTGGAATCCTGGAAAAACTGTTTTTT

v_call: TRBV6-5
clone_size: once
d_call: NA
j_call: TRBJ2-3
cdr3_aa: CASSSWTLTDTQYF
cdr3_nt: TGTGCCAGCAGTTCATGGACTCTAACAGATACGCAGTATTTT

v_call: TRBV19
clone_size: once
d_call: NA
j_call: TRBJ2-6
cdr3_aa: CASSSLLGGSGANVLTF
cdr3_nt: TGTGCCAGTAGTAGTCTTTTAGGAGGCTCTGGGGCCAACGTCCTGACTTTC

v_call: TRBV9
clone_size: NA
d_call: NA
j_call: TRBJ1-1
cdr3_aa: CASSSQGGNTEAFF
cdr3_nt: TGTGCCAGCAGCTCACAGGGTGGGAACACTGAAGCTTTCTTT

v_call: TRBV3-1/TRBV3-2
clone_size: NA
d_call: NA
j_call: TRBJ1-5
cdr3_aa: CASSPTGRENQPQHF
cdr3_nt: TGTGCCAGCAGCCCCACCGGGAGGGAGAATCAGCCCCAGCATTTT

v_call: TRBV21-1
clone_size: NA
d_call: NA
j_call: TRBJ2-1
cdr3_aa: CASSKGATSAYNEQFF
cdr3_nt: TGTGCCAGCAGCAAAGGGGCGACGTCCGCCTACAATGAGCAGTTCTTC

v_call: TRBV5-5
clone_size: NA
d_call: NA
j_call: TRBJ1-6
cdr3_aa: CASSGQFSSYNSPLHF
cdr3_nt: TGTGCCAGCAGCGGACAGTTTAGCTCCTATAATTCACCCCTCCACTTT

v_call: TRBV4-3
clone_size: NA
d_call: NA
j_call: TRBJ2-7
cdr3_aa: CASSQDLPYEQYF
cdr3_nt: TGCGCCAGCAGCCAAGATCTCCCTTACGAGCAGTACTTC